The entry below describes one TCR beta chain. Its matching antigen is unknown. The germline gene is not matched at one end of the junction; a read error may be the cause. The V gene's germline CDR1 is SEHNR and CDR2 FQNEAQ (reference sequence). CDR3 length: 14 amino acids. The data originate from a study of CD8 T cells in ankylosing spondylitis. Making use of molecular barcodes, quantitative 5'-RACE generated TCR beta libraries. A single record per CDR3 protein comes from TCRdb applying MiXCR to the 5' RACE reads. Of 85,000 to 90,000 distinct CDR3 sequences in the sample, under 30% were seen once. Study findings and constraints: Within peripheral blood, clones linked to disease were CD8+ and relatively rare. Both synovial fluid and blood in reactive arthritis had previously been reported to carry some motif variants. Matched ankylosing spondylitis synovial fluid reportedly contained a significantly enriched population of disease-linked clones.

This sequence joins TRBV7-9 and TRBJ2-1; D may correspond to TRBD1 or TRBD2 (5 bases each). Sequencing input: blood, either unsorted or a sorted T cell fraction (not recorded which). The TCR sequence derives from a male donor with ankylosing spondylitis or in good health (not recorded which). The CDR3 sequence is CAISLTRDGNEQFF. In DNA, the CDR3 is TGTGCCATCAGCTTAACCAGGGACGGCAATGAGCAGTTCTTC.